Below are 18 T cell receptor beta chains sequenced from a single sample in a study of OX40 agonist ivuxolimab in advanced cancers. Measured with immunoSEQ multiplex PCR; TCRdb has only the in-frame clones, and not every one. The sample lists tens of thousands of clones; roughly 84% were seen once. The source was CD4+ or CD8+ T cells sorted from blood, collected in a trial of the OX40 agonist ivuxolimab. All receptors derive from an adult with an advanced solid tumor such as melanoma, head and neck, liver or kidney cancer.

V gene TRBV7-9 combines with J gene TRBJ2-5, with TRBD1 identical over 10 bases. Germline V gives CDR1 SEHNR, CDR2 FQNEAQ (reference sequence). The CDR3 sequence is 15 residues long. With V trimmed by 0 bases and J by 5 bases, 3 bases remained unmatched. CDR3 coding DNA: TGTGCCAGCAGCTTAGCGGGGACAGGGGCCGAGACCCAGTACTTC. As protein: CASSLAGTGAETQYF.

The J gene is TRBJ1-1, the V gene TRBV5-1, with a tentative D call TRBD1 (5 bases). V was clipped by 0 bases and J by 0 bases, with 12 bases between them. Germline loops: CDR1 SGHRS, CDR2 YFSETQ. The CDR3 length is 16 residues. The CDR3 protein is CASSLDMGLMNTEAFF. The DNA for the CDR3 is TGCGCCAGCAGCTTGGATATGGGGCTTATGAACACTGAAGCTTTCTTT.

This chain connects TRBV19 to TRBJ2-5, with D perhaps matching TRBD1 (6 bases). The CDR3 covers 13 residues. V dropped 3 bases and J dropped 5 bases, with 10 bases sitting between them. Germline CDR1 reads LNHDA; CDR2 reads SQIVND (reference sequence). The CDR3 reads CASSMGAGETQYF. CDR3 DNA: TGTGCCAGTAGTATGGGGGCAGGCGAGACCCAGTACTTC.

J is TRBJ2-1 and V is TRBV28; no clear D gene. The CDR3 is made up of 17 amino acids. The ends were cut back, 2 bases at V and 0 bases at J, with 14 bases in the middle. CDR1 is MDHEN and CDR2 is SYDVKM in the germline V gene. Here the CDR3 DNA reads TGTGCCAGCAGTTTAACGGCACTATTCAGCTCCTACAATGAGCAGTTCTTC. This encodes CASSLTALFSSYNEQFF.

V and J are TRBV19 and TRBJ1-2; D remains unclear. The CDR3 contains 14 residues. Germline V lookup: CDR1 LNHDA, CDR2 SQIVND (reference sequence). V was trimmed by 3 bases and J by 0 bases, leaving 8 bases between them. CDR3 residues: CASSIRLANYGYTF. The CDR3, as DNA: TGTGCCAGTAGTATTAGGTTGGCTAACTATGGCTACACCTTC.

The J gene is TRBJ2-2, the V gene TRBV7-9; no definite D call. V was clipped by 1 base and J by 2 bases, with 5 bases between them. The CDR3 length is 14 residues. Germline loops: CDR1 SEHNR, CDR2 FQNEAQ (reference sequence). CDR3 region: CASSLGVNTGELFF. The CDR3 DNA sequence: TGTGCCAGCAGCTTAGGAGTAAACACCGGGGAGCTGTTTTTT. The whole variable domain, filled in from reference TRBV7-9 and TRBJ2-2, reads DTGVSQNPRHKITKRGQNVTFRCDPISEHNRLYWYRQTLGQGPEFLTYFQNEAQLEKSRLLSDRFSAERPKGSFSTLEIQRTEQGDSAMYLCASSLGVNTGELFFGEGSRLTVL.

CDR3 DNA sequence: TGTGCCAGCAGCTCCAACGGAGGGGTCACTGAAGCTTTCTTT. This encodes CASSSNGGVTEAFF. The chain recombines TRBV7-3 with TRBJ1-1; D perhaps matches TRBD1 (5 bases). The CDR3 loop spans 14 amino acids. Germline values: CDR1 SGHTA, CDR2 FQGTGA. V was cut by 4 bases and J by 4 bases, with 13 bases left in between.

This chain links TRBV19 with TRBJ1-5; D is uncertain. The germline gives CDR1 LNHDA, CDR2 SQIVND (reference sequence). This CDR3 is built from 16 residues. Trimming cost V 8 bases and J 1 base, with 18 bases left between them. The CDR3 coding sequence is TGTGCCAGTGGTACCGCCGGGCAACTAAGCAATCAGCCCCAGCATTTT. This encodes CASGTAGQLSNQPQHF.

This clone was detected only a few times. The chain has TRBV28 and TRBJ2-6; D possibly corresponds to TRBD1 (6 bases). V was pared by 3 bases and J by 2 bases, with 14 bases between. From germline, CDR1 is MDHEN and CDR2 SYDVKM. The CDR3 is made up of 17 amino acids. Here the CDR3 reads CASSFHLRGTGANVLTF. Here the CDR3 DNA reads TGTGCCAGCAGTTTTCATCTAAGGGGGACTGGGGCCAACGTCCTGACTTTC.

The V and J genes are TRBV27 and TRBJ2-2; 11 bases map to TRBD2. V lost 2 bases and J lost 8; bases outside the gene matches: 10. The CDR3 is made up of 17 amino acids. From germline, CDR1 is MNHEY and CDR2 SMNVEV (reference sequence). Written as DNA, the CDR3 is TGTGCCAGCAGTTTACTCCCGACCCGACTAGCGGGAGGGGAGCTGTTTTTT. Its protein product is CASSLLPTRLAGGELFF.

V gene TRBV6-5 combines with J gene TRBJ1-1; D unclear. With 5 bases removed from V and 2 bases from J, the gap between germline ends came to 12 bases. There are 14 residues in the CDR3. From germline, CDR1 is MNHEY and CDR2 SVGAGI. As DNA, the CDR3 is TGTGCCAGCAGTGAGCTTAGTTCAAACACTGAAGCTTTCTTT. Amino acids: CASSELSSNTEAFF.

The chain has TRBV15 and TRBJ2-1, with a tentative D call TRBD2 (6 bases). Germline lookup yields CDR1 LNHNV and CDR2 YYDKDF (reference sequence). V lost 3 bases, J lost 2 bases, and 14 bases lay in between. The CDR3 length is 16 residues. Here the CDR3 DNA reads TGTGCCACCAGCAGGGCCGGGAGACACCCCTACAATGAGCAGTTCTTC. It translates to CATSRAGRHPYNEQFF.

CDR3 nucleotide sequence: TGTGCCAGCAGCCCCCAGGGGGCGCGGACCGGGGAGCTGTTTTTT. Translation: CASSPQGARTGELFF. The chain uses TRBV7-9 and TRBJ2-2; 8 nucleotides agree with TRBD1. The trim removed 5 bases at V and 5 bases at J, leaving 7 bases unmatched. CDR3 length: 15 amino acids. Germline V CDR1 and CDR2: SEHNR, FQNEAQ (reference sequence).

CDR3 residues: CASSIDPNVKGPQETQYF. The CDR3 DNA follows: TGTGCCAGTAGTATAGATCCCAACGTCAAGGGCCCGCAAGAGACCCAGTACTTC. The chain combines TRBV19 with TRBJ2-5; the D is unclear. CDR3 length: 18 amino acids. CDR1 LNHDA and CDR2 SQIVND come from the germline V gene (reference sequence). V lost 0 bases to trimming and J lost 2 bases, with 19 bases between them.

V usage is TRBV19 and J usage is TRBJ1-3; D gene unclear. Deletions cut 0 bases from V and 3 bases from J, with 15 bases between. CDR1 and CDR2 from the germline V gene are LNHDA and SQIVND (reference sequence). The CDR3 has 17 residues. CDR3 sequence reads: CASSIDDGGRYGNTIYF. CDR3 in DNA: TGTGCCAGTAGTATAGATGATGGAGGGAGATATGGAAACACCATATATTTT.

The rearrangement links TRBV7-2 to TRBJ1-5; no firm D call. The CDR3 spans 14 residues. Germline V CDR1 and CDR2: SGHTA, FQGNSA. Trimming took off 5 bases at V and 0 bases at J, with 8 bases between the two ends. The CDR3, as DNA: TGTGCCAGCAGCCCGGACCATAGCAATCAGCCCCAGCATTTT. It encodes CASSPDHSNQPQHF.

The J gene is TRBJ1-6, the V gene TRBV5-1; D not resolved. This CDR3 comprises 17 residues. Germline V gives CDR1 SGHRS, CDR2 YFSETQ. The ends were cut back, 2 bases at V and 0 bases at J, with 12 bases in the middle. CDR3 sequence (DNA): TGCGCCAGCAGCTTATGGGGAACAAGCTCCTATAATTCACCCCTCCACTTT. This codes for CASSLWGTSSYNSPLHF.

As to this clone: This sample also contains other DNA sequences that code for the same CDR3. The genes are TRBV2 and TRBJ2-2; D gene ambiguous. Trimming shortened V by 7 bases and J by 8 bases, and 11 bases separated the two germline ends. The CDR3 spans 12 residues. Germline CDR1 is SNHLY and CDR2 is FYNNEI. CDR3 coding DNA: TGTGCCAGCAATTATCATACTGGGGAGCTGTTTTTT. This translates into CASNYHTGELFF. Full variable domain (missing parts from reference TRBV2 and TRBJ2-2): EPEVTQTPSHQVTQMGQEVILRCVPISNHLYFYWYRQILGQKVEFLVSFYNNEISEKSEIFDDQFSVERPDGSNFTLKIRSTKLEDSAMYFCASNYHTGELFFGEGSRLTVL.